This entry concerns a single T cell receptor (beta chain). Its target is unknown. The sample belongs to a study of T cell responses to AZD1222 COVID-19 vaccine. Broader study findings: In a largely white British group with more females than males, clonal diversity was possibly underestimated. Repertoires in all cases were sampled only once the peak T cell response had passed. Just a handful of people given AZD1222 tested seropositive at baseline. Unmutated variant regions are reportedly targeted by nearly half of spike-specific TCRs.

The protocol was immunoSEQ multiplex PCR, while the TCRdb copy is restricted to in-frame clones and leaves out a portion. The table lists 75,000 to 100,000 clones, approximately 92% of them singletons. The sequences come from peripheral blood, collected on day 0 of AZD1222 vaccination. The receptor's source is an adult in good health.

CDR3 loop: CASSQDWDTEAFF. CDR3 bases: TGTGCCAGCAGCCAGGATTGGGACACTGAAGCTTTCTTT. The chain carries TRBV4-2 and TRBJ1-1; no clear D. The length of the CDR3 is 13 residues. Trimming took off 3 bases at V and 3 bases at J, with 8 bases between the two ends. Germline CDR1 and CDR2: LGHNA and YNFKEQ.